Listed below are T cell receptor beta chains from one sample, sequenced in a study of blood T cells in healthy people across ages. TCRdb reanalysed the 5' RACE reads using MiXCR and keeps one entry per CDR3 protein. The data contain some 760,000 distinct CDR3 sequences, 20% to 30% of them singletons. This sample also appeared in a second study, on T cells of mothers and their children.

What was sequenced was blood. The source of these receptors is a boy aged 5-17 years in good health. CDR3s include the opening cysteine and the closing phenylalanine or tryptophan. Each record gives: V gene, D gene, J gene, clone size, CDR3 DNA, CDR3 protein. D genes are given only for firm matches. The size entry is marked missing in some rows and otherwise reads once, few, many or a size class.

TRBV29-1,TRBD2,TRBJ2-7,.,TGCAGCGTATGGTCTTCTAGCGGGGGCTCCTACGAGCAGTACTTC,CSVWSSSGGSYEQYF
TRBV7-2,.,TRBJ1-1,few,TGTGCCAGCAGACTCCCCACCGACTCTGGGACCGGCAACACTGAAGCTTTCTTT,CASRLPTDSGTGNTEAFF
TRBV20-1,TRBD2,TRBJ2-1,few,TGCAGTGCTAGAGATATTGTGACTAGCGGGAGGAACTCCTACAATGAGCAGTTCTTC,CSARDIVTSGRNSYNEQFF
TRBV10-3,.,TRBJ2-5,few,TGTGCCATCAGTGAGCTGGGGGCGACCCAAGAGACCCAGTACTTC,CAISELGATQETQYF
TRBV7-9,.,TRBJ2-2,.,TGTGCCAGCAGCTTAGCTCCGGGGAACACCGGGGAGCTGTTTTTT,CASSLAPGNTGELFF
TRBV19,TRBD1,TRBJ1-2,.,TGTGCCAGTAGTACCCCGCAGGGGGGGTATGGCTACACCTTC,CASSTPQGGYGYTF
TRBV7-9,TRBD2,TRBJ2-5,few,TGTGCCAACGACCGGATAGCGGGTACAGAAGAGACCCAGTACTTC,CANDRIAGTEETQYF
TRBV5-1,TRBD2,TRBJ2-1,.,TGCGCCAGCAGCTTGAATAGCGGGGCTTACAATGAGCAGTTCTTC,CASSLNSGAYNEQFF
TRBV20-1,.,TRBJ2-7,.,TGCAGTGCTAGAACCGGTGGGGGGCGCGCCGAGCAGTACTTC,CSARTGGGRAEQYF
TRBV28,TRBD2,TRBJ2-7,few,TGTGCCAGCAGTTTACGGGGGGGCGACTCCTACGAGCAGTACTTC,CASSLRGGDSYEQYF
TRBV3-1,.,TRBJ2-7,.,TGTGCCAGCAGCCAAGATGCGCCCCTCAAACCCTACGAGCAGTACTTC,CASSQDAPLKPYEQYF
TRBV6-5,.,TRBJ2-3,.,TGTGCCAGCAGTTACAAAGGACTTATCACAGATACGCAGTATTTT,CASSYKGLITDTQYF
TRBV7-9,.,TRBJ2-3,.,TGTGCCAGCAGCCTTCCGGGTCAGAGATTCACAGATACGCAGTATTTT,CASSLPGQRFTDTQYF
TRBV11-2,TRBD1,TRBJ2-5,few,TGTGCCAGCAGCCCGGGGACAGGAAAGACCCAGTACTTC,CASSPGTGKTQYF
TRBV7-9,.,TRBJ1-1,.,TGTGCCAGCAGCTACTACAGCACTGAAGCTTTCTTT,CASSYYSTEAFF
TRBV20-1,TRBD2,TRBJ2-7,.,TGCAGTGCTGGGGGACTAGCGGGAGTCAAGTCCTACGAGCAGTACTTC,CSAGGLAGVKSYEQYF
TRBV4-2,.,TRBJ2-4,.,TGTGCCAGCAGCCAAGTAGCTAGCGAGCACATTCAGTACTTC,CASSQVASEHIQYF
TRBV6-6,TRBD2,TRBJ2-7,.,TGTGCCAGCAGCTCTGGCCCGGGACTAGCTGGGTACGAGCAGTACTTC,CASSSGPGLAGYEQYF
TRBV7-9,TRBD1,TRBJ2-5,few,TGTGCCAGCAGCTGGATTTCACAGGGACAGGAGACCCAGTACTTC,CASSWISQGQETQYF
TRBV19,.,TRBJ1-6,.,TGTGCCAGTAGAGACTGGAGCTCCTATAATTCACCCCTCCACTTT,CASRDWSSYNSPLHF
TRBV6-1,TRBD1,TRBJ2-1,.,TGTGCCAGCAGTAGTAACGACAGGGTACAGTTCTTC,CASSSNDRVQFF
TRBV19,.,TRBJ1-4,.,TGTGCCAGTAGAAAAACGACAGCAACTAATGAAAAACTGTTTTTT,CASRKTTATNEKLFF
TRBV27,.,TRBJ1-5,few,TGTGCCAGCAGTTTATCTCCACCCCAATATAGCAATCAGCCCCAGCATTTT,CASSLSPPQYSNQPQHF
TRBV12-3/TRBV12-4,.,TRBJ2-5,.,TGTGCCAGCAGTTTACAATCGGGAGAGACCCAGTACTTC,CASSLQSGETQYF
TRBV20-1,TRBD1,TRBJ2-7,.,TGCAGTGCTAGAGTGGATCGGCCAGACAGGGCATACTCCTACGAGCAGTACTTC,CSARVDRPDRAYSYEQYF
TRBV11-3,TRBD1,TRBJ1-2,.,TGTGCCAGCAGCCATCCGGACAGGGGGATTCACTATGGCTACACCTTC,CASSHPDRGIHYGYTF
TRBV29-1,TRBD2,TRBJ2-7,few,TGCAGCGTTTTTAGCGGGGGATCCTACGAGCAGTACTTC,CSVFSGGSYEQYF
TRBV29-1,TRBD1,TRBJ1-3,.,TGCAGCGTGACAGGGGGCGAAAACACCATATATTTT,CSVTGGENTIYF
TRBV7-8,.,TRBJ1-5,.,TGTGCCAGCAGCCCCTGGGGGGAGGGGGGGCCCTATAGCAATCAGCCCCAGCATTTT,CASSPWGEGGPYSNQPQHF
TRBV5-1,TRBD1,TRBJ2-5,few,TGCGCCAGCAGCTTGGTCTCGGGACAGATACAAGAGACCCAGTACTTC,CASSLVSGQIQETQYF
TRBV14,.,TRBJ2-7,few,TGTGCCAGCAGCCCCGGCCGAGGCGAGCAGTACTTC,CASSPGRGEQYF
TRBV24-1,TRBD1,TRBJ2-7,few,TGTGCCACCAGTGATTTTGGGACAGGGAATGACGAGCAGTACTTC,CATSDFGTGNDEQYF
TRBV7-8,TRBD1,TRBJ2-6,.,TGTGCCAGCAGCCACACGACAGGGGCTGGGGCCAACGTCCTGACTTTC,CASSHTTGAGANVLTF
TRBV25-1,.,TRBJ2-7,.,TGTGCCAGCAGAAAAGAGGGACATATCACTTACGAGCAGTACTTC,CASRKEGHITYEQYF
TRBV29-1,.,TRBJ2-7,.,TGCAGCGCGACAGTTAACTACGAGCAGTACTTC,CSATVNYEQYF
TRBV6-6,.,TRBJ2-2,.,TGTGCCAGCAGCCGCAACCCGGGACATAACACCGGGGAGCTGTTTTTT,CASSRNPGHNTGELFF
TRBV13,.,TRBJ2-1,few,TGTGCCAGCAGCACCCGTGTGGAGGTCCCCTCGTACAATGAGCAGTTCTTC,CASSTRVEVPSYNEQFF
TRBV20-1,TRBD2,TRBJ2-7,.,TGCAGTGCTAGAGCATCCACCCAACGGACTAGCGCGAACTCCTACGAGCAGTACTTC,CSARASTQRTSANSYEQYF
TRBV3-1,TRBD1,TRBJ1-2,few,TGTGCCAGCAGCAAGCCCGGGACAGACTATGGCTACACCTTC,CASSKPGTDYGYTF
TRBV6-1,TRBD2,TRBJ2-4,few,TGTGCCAGCAGTGAAGACCCCTTTGGGGGGGTTGCCAAAAACATTCAGTACTTC,CASSEDPFGGVAKNIQYF
TRBV6-5,TRBD2,TRBJ2-3,few,TGTGCCAGCAGCTACGGGACTAGCGATTGGGATACGCAGTATTTT,CASSYGTSDWDTQYF
TRBV5-5,.,TRBJ2-5,once,TGTGCCAGCAGCACCATTCCGTCCCCCCGGGGTCGGGAGACCCAGTACTTC,CASSTIPSPRGRETQYF
TRBV20-1,TRBD2,TRBJ2-1,.,TGCAGTGCTAGTGAATGGGCTAGCGGGTACAGCTCCTACAATGAGCAGTTCTTC,CSASEWASGYSSYNEQFF
TRBV27,TRBD1,TRBJ1-2,.,TGTGCCAGCAGTCGACTGACAGGGGGCGTAGGCTATGGCTACACCTTC,CASSRLTGGVGYGYTF
TRBV12-3/TRBV12-4,.,TRBJ2-7,few,TGTGCCAGCACCGCTGGAGTCCAGGGCACCTACGAGCAGTACTTC,CASTAGVQGTYEQYF
TRBV29-1,.,TRBJ2-7,.,TGCAGCGTTGAAGGGGGTGCGGCGTACGAGCAGTACTTC,CSVEGGAAYEQYF